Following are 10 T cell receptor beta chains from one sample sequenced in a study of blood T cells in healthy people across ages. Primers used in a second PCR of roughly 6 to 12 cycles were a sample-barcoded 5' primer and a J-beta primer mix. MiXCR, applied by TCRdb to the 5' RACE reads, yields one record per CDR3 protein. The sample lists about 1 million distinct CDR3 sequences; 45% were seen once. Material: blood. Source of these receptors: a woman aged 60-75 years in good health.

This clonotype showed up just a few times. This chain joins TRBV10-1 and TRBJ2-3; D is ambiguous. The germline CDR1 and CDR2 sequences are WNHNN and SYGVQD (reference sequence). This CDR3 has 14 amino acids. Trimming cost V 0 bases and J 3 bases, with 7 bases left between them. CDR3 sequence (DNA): TGCGCCAGCAGTGAGTCGACGAGGACAGATACGCAGTATTTT. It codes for CASSESTRTDTQYF.

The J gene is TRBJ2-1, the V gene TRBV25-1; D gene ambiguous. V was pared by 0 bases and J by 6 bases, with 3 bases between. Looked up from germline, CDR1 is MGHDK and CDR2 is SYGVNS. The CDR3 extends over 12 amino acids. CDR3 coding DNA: TGTGCCAGCAGTGAATACAGCAATGAGCAGTTCTTC. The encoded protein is CASSEYSNEQFF.

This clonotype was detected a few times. The CDR3 region has the DNA TGTGCCAGCAGTTACTCTTTCCAGTTGGGCAATGAGCAGTTCTTC. As protein: CASSYSFQLGNEQFF. V usage is TRBV6-5 and J usage is TRBJ2-1; D remains unclear. CDR3 length equals 15 residues. Germline values: CDR1 MNHEY, CDR2 SVGAGI. Trimming cost V 0 bases and J 6 bases, with 12 bases left between them.

The DNA for the CDR3 is TGTGCCTCCGCCCTCCAGGGTGGGGAGACCCAGTACTTC. Protein sequence: CASALQGGETQYF. The chain joins TRBV10-3 to TRBJ2-5; possibly TRBD1 for D (5 bases). The ends were cut back, 11 bases at V and 5 bases at J, with 18 bases in the middle. This CDR3 is built from 13 residues. Germline V CDR1 and CDR2: ENHRY, SYGVKD.

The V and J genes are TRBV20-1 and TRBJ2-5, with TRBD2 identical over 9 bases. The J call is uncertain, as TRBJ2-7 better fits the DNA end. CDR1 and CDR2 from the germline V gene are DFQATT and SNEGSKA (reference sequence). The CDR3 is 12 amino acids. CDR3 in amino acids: CSVAGENYEQYF. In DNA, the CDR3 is TGCAGTGTAGCGGGGGAAAACTACGAGCAGTACTTC.

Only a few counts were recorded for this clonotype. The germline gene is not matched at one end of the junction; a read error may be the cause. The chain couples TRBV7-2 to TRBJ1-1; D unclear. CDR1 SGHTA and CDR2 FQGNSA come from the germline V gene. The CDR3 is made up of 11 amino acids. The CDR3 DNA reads TGTGCCAGCAGCTTAAACAATGAAGCTTTCTTT. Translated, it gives CASSLNNEAFF.

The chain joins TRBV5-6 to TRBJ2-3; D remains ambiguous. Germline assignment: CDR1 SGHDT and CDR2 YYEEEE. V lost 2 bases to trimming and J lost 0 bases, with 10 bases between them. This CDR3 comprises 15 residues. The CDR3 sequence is CASSLNTFSTDTQYF. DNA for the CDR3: TGTGCCAGCAGCTTAAACACCTTTAGCACAGATACGCAGTATTTT.

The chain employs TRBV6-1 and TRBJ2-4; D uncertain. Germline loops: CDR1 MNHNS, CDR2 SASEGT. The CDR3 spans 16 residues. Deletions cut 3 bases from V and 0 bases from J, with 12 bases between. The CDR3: CASSENSAGAKNIQYF. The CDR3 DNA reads TGTGCCAGCAGTGAGAACAGTGCTGGAGCCAAAAACATTCAGTACTTC.

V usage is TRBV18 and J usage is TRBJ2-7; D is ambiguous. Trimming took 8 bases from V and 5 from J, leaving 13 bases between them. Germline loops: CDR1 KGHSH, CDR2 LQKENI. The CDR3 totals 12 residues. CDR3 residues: CASANGKDEQYF. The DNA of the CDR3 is TGTGCCAGCGCGAACGGTAAGGACGAGCAGTACTTC.

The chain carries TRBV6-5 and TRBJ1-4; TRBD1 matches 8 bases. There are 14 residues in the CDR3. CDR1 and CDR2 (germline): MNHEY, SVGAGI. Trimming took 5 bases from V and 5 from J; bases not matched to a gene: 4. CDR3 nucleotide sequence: TGTGCCAGCAGTCGACAGGGGCGAAATGAAAAACTGTTTTTT. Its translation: CASSRQGRNEKLFF.